This T cell receptor (beta chain) was captured in a study of cytomegalovirus exposure and HLA in healthy donors. Regarding the study as a whole: As was reported, the classifier diagnosed cytomegalovirus status with high specificity and sensitivity.

The length of the CDR3 is 15 residues. With 4 bases clipped from V and 6 bases from J, the junction kept 9 bases outside the gene matches. CDR1 SNHLY and CDR2 FYNNEI come from the germline V gene. On this clone: What it binds is unknown.

Primers: 60 Vbeta forward and 13 Jbeta reverse. TCRdb's copy holds only in-frame clones and misses some; the assay was immunoSEQ multiplex PCR. The sample has approximately 110,000 clones, around 73% seen once; the top ten hold approximately 4.3%. At collection, donors were nominally healthy, but unrecorded immune exposures were probable. This clonotype was sampled from a man aged 55-75 years in good health and CMV-seropositive. Material for sequencing was PBMCs. The chain joins TRBV2 to TRBJ2-3, with TRBD2 matching over 8 bases. The CDR3 spells CASSGEAGDRDTQYF. CDR3 DNA: TGTGCCAGCAGTGGAGAAGCGGGGGATCGGGATACGCAGTATTTT.